Below, one T cell receptor beta chain is given with its context. CDR3 length equals 18 residues. The germline V gene has CDR1 SGHTA and CDR2 FQGNSA. The V end lost 1 base, the J end lost 4 bases, and 21 bases lay between the germline ends. This record comes from a study of T-cell memory formation after mild COVID-19. Turning to the study itself: Clusters were largely donor specific.

Each CDR3 protein gets one entry after TCRdb re-called the 5' RACE reads with MiXCR. In the table there are hundreds of thousands of distinct CDR3 sequences, about a fifth of which are singletons. The chain joins TRBV7-2 to TRBJ2-3, with D maybe TRBD1 (6 bases). The TCR comes from an adult woman who had mild COVID-19 (a few samples of this study predate the infection). Cell type and time point are not known. Sample: PBMCs or a T cell subset sorted from them (not recorded which). The CDR3 reads CASSLVTSGRGVSDTQYF. In DNA, the CDR3 is TGTGCCAGCAGCTTAGTAACCTCCGGCAGGGGCGTATCAGATACGCAGTATTTT.